Listed here are 25 T cell receptor beta chains from one sample, sequenced in a study of neurological immune-mediated disorders. TCRdb fed the 5' RACE reads into MiXCR, producing one record per CDR3 protein. The sample consists of 50,000 to 65,000 distinct CDR3 sequences, around 3.9% of them appearing once. Sequences were obtained from PBMCs. Receptors were obtained from a man aged 25 to 40 with multiple sclerosis.

In its sample, this clonotype was seen many times. This chain links TRBV6-5 with TRBJ1-4; the match to TRBD1 covers 9 bases. This CDR3 has 15 amino acids. The V and J ends lost 0 bases and 15 bases, in that order; junction bases with no gene match: 11. The V gene's germline CDR1 is MNHEY and CDR2 SVGAGI. This CDR3 is CASSYSGTGLGGVFF. DNA of the CDR3: TGTGCCAGCAGTTACTCCGGGACAGGGTTAGGTGGGGTGTTTTTT.

This clonotype was detected many times. The chain is built from TRBV10-2 and TRBJ2-1; tentatively, D is TRBD2 (5 bases). Germline V gene sequence: CDR1 WSHSY, CDR2 SAAADI. Deletions cut 5 bases from V and 9 bases from J, with 14 bases between. The CDR3 totals 13 residues. In DNA, the CDR3 is TGCGCCAGCAGTCCTACCTTGAGCGGTGAGCAGTTCTTC. The encoded protein is CASSPTLSGEQFF.

This clonotype has at least ten counts. CDR3 amino acids: CASGLAGYNEQFF. The CDR3 DNA is TGTGCCAGCGGGTTAGCGGGCTACAATGAGCAGTTCTTC. J is TRBJ2-1 and V is TRBV7-9, with TRBD2 identical over 7 bases. This CDR3 has 13 residues. Per the germline V gene, CDR1 is SEHNR and CDR2 is FQNEAQ (reference sequence). V lost 8 bases, J lost 3 bases, and 4 bases stayed unmatched.

This clonotype was seen only a few times. This could be a read error, since a much larger clone is one nucleotide away. This chain joins TRBV7-2 and TRBJ1-6, with D unclear. Per germline, CDR1 SGHTA and CDR2 FQGNSA. V was cut by 2 bases and J by 9 bases, with 11 bases left in between. The CDR3 extends over 14 amino acids. The CDR3 loop is CASSLRTAGSPLHF. CDR3 coding DNA: TGTGCCAGCAGCTTAAGGACCGCAGGTTCACCCCTCCACTTT.

This clonotype was observed at least ten times. This chain uses TRBV4-2 with TRBJ1-1, with D perhaps TRBD1 (5 bases). The CDR3 totals 14 residues. The germline V and J ends were trimmed by 0 bases and 2 bases, with 7 bases remaining between them. Germline V lookup: CDR1 LGHNA, CDR2 YNFKEQ. The CDR3 DNA reads as TGTGCCAGCAGCCAAGAAACAGGAAACACTGAAGCTTTCTTT. It codes for CASSQETGNTEAFF.

This clonotype was seen ten or more times. The V gene is TRBV12-3 or TRBV12-4, the J gene TRBJ1-4; D is ambiguous. The CDR3 consists of 17 residues. The V end lost 5 bases, the J end lost 4 bases, and 20 bases lay between the germline ends. DNA of the CDR3: TGTGCCAGCAGTACCCGCCCACAAGGGCCCGGTAATGAAAAACTGTTTTTT. Translation: CASSTRPQGPGNEKLFF.

This clonotype was seen repeatedly, ten times or more. This chain uses TRBV25-1 with TRBJ2-3, with TRBD2 matching over 10 bases. The CDR3 is made up of 17 amino acids. Germline CDR1 and CDR2: MGHDK and SYGVNS. Trimming removed 4 bases from V and 4 bases from J; junction bases left unmatched: 11. This CDR3 is CASSGNLIAGGPDTQYF. The CDR3 bases are TGTGCCAGCAGTGGTAATTTAATAGCGGGGGGTCCAGATACGCAGTATTTT.

This clonotype came up a few times. The chain recombines TRBV6-6 with TRBJ1-5; TRBD1 matches at 8 bases. From germline, CDR1 is MNHNY and CDR2 SVGAGI (reference sequence). J was trimmed by 0 bases and V by 7 bases; bases with no gene match: 8. CDR3 size: 16 residues. In nucleotides, the CDR3 is TGTGCCAGCAACGAGCCGGGACAGGATAGCAATCAGCCCCAGCATTTT. This translates into CASNEPGQDSNQPQHF.

This clonotype was counted many times. The chain is built from TRBV12-3 or TRBV12-4 and TRBJ2-5, with a weak D call TRBD1 (6 bases). CDR3 length: 16 residues. V gave up 2 bases and J gave up 3 bases, with 16 bases separating them. CDR3 loop: CASSLRGITEKETQYF. Here the CDR3 DNA reads TGTGCCAGCAGTTTAAGGGGGATTACGGAGAAAGAGACCCAGTACTTC.

This clonotype came up many times. V and J are TRBV5-1 and TRBJ1-1; 7 bases are a match to TRBD1. The junction had 9 bases not matched to a gene; V was cut back by 2 bases and J by 8 bases. The CDR3 has 14 residues. Germline-derived CDR1 and CDR2 are SGHRS and YFSETQ. CDR3 nucleotides: TGCGCCAGCAGCTTTCAGGGGGGCCAGCCCGAAGCTTTCTTT. Its translation is CASSFQGGQPEAFF. Full variable domain (rest looked up from reference TRBV5-1 and TRBJ1-1): KAGVTQTPRYLIKTRGQQVTLSCSPISGHRSVSWYQQTPGQGLQFLFEYFSETQRNKGNFPGRFSGRQFSNSRSEMNVSTLELGDSALYLCASSFQGGQPEAFFGQGTRLTVV.

This clonotype appeared many times. The chain is built from TRBV20-1 and TRBJ1-1; 9 bases fit TRBD1. Germline lookup yields CDR1 DFQATT and CDR2 SNEGSKA (reference sequence). V was pared by 5 bases and J by 3 bases, with 7 bases of the junction left unmatched. The CDR3 is 14 residues long. DNA for the CDR3: TGCAGTGCTCGACAGGGGGTAATGGACACTGAAGCTTTCTTT. Encoded protein: CSARQGVMDTEAFF.

This clonotype came up many times. The chain is built from TRBV28 and TRBJ2-6, with D possibly matching TRBD1 (6 bases). Between the trimmed V and J ends, which lost 3 bases and 4 bases, there was a span of 10 bases. The CDR3 sequence is 15 residues long. The germline gives CDR1 MDHEN, CDR2 SYDVKM. CDR3 sequence: CASSLGARGANVLTF. Here the CDR3 DNA reads TGTGCCAGCAGTTTGGGGGCAAGGGGGGCCAACGTCCTGACTTTC.

This clonotype was recorded at least ten times. This sequence joins TRBV29-1 and TRBJ2-3; TRBD1 matches 8 bases. CDR3 length: 12 residues. Looked up from germline, CDR1 is SQVTM and CDR2 is ANQGSEA. With V trimmed by 7 bases and J by 9 bases, 9 bases remained unmatched. The CDR3 is CSAVVDRVTQYF. CDR3 in DNA: TGCAGCGCCGTGGTGGACAGGGTGACGCAGTATTTT.

This clonotype was detected many times. The genes are TRBV12-3 or TRBV12-4 and TRBJ2-3; D remains ambiguous. The length of the CDR3 is 14 residues. Trimming left V 7 bases short and J 4 bases short, with 15 bases between. The CDR3 DNA is TGTGCCAGCACCCCCGTTGCGGATCCAGATACGCAGTATTTT. Protein sequence: CASTPVADPDTQYF.

This clonotype showed up many times. The chain carries TRBV4-1 and TRBJ2-1, with TRBD2 matching over 7 bases. J gave up 3 bases and V 4 bases, and 6 bases lay outside the gene matches. This CDR3 has 15 amino acids. Looked up from germline, CDR1 is MGHRA and CDR2 is YSYEKL. The CDR3 DNA follows: TGCGCCAGCAGCCGGCTAGCGGCCCGCTACAATGAGCAGTTCTTC. As protein: CASSRLAARYNEQFF.

This clonotype was counted ten times or more. The CDR3 loop reads CASSLDGGPYNEQFF. The CDR3 DNA reads TGTGCCAGCAGTTTAGATGGGGGTCCCTACAATGAGCAGTTCTTC. The rearrangement links TRBV12-3 or TRBV12-4 to TRBJ2-1; D may be TRBD1 or TRBD2 (5 bases each). Trimming left V 1 base short and J 2 bases short, with 9 bases between. This CDR3 spans 15 amino acids.

In this sample, this clonotype turned up once. The genes are TRBV19 and TRBJ1-1; TRBD1 matches at 7 bases. V dropped 1 base and J dropped 6; count of bases not matched to a gene: 2. Germline CDR1 LNHDA, CDR2 SQIVND (reference sequence). CDR3 length: 13 amino acids. The CDR3 DNA reads TGTGCCAGTAGTATAGCACAGGGGTCTGAAGCTTTCTTT. It specifies CASSIAQGSEAFF.

Ten or more counts support this clonotype. This chain uses TRBV4-2 with TRBJ2-2; D uncertain. CDR1 is LGHNA, CDR2 YNFKEQ, per germline. The CDR3 has 12 amino acids. V was cut by 1 base and J by 7 bases, with 4 bases left in between. CDR3 bases: TGTGCCAGCAGCCAAGGTTTCGGGGAGCTGTTTTTT. Its translation is CASSQGFGELFF.

In its sample, this clonotype ranks as medium-sized. V is TRBV15 and J is TRBJ1-1; D may be TRBD1 (5 bases). Germline V gene data show CDR1 as LNHNV and CDR2 as YYDKDF (reference sequence). Trimming removed 0 bases from V and 0 bases from J, with 11 bases in between. The CDR3 runs to 16 residues. The DNA of the CDR3 is TGTGCCACCAGCAGAGATGGCGCAGGGATGAACACTGAAGCTTTCTTT. Residues: CATSRDGAGMNTEAFF.

This clonotype was observed many times. The chain combines TRBV7-3 with TRBJ1-5; 7 bases match TRBD1. Per germline, CDR1 SGHTA and CDR2 FQGTGA. This CDR3 region has 16 residues. The junction had 8 bases not matched to a gene; V was cut back by 2 bases and J by 4 bases. CDR3: CASSLGRGGCNQPQHF. In DNA form, the CDR3 reads TGTGCCAGCAGCTTAGGCAGGGGGGGGTGTAATCAGCCCCAGCATTTT. The variable domain in full, with the rest retrieved from reference TRBV7-3 and TRBJ1-5, is GAGVSQTPSNKVTEKGKYVELRCDPISGHTALYWYRQSLGQGPEFLIYFQGTGAADDSGLPNDRFFAVRPEGSVSTLKIQRTERGDSAVYLCASSLGRGGCNQPQHFGDGTRLSIL.

There are many counts of this clonotype. The rearrangement links TRBV5-1 to TRBJ2-7; no definite D call. CDR3 length equals 17 residues. Per germline, CDR1 SGHRS and CDR2 YFSETQ. V was pared by 5 bases and J by 6 bases, with 27 bases between. Here the CDR3 reads CASSYSDIREVASEQYF. CDR3 nucleotides: TGCGCCAGCAGTTATTCTGACATAAGAGAAGTCGCCTCCGAGCAGTACTTC.

This clonotype came up many times. This chain connects TRBV29-1 to TRBJ2-5, with D unclear. The CDR3 length is 10 residues. The V and J ends lost 6 bases and 4 bases respectively, with 6 bases between them. Germline CDR1 and CDR2: SQVTM and ANQGSEA. The CDR3 DNA is TGCAGCGTCGTTGGAGAGACCCAGTACTTC. Translating gives CSVVGETQYF.

This clonotype was counted at least ten times. The chain couples TRBV5-1 to TRBJ2-1; 11 bases agree with TRBD2. Germline CDR1 is SGHRS and CDR2 is YFSETQ. The J segment lost 10 bases and the V segment lost 3 bases, leaving 12 bases of the junction unmatched. The CDR3 loop spans 16 amino acids. CDR3: CASSWRGLAVGEEQFF. CDR3 in DNA: TGCGCCAGCAGCTGGAGGGGACTAGCGGTCGGGGAGGAGCAGTTCTTC.

There are many counts of this clonotype. The chain has TRBV27 and TRBJ2-7; D is possibly TRBD1 or TRBD2 (5 bases each). Germline CDR1 is MNHEY and CDR2 is SMNVEV (reference sequence). V was clipped by 0 bases and J by 5 bases, with 14 bases between them. The CDR3 extends over 15 amino acids. The CDR3 loop reads CASSLSVRGRDEQYF. CDR3 nucleotides: TGTGCCAGCAGTTTATCTGTGAGGGGCCGGGACGAGCAGTACTTC.

There are many counts of this clonotype. This chain links TRBV5-1 with TRBJ2-3; TRBD2 agrees at 11 bases. Unmatched junction bases numbered 12, after V lost 3 bases and J lost 6 bases. The CDR3 covers 17 residues. Germline-derived CDR1 and CDR2 are SGHRS and YFSETQ. The CDR3 DNA reads as TGCGCCAGCAGCTCTCCACCGACTAGCGGGGCAGGGGATACGCAGTATTTT. Translation gives CASSSPPTSGAGDTQYF.